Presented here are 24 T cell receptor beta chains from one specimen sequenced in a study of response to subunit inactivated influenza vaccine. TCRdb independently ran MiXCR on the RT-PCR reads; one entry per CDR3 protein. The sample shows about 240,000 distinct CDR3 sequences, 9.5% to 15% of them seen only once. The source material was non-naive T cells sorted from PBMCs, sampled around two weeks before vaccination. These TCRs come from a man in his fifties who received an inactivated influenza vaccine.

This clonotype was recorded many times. CDR3: CASSQGATRNEQFF. The CDR3 nucleotides read TGCGCCAGCAGCCAGGGGGCAACGCGCAATGAGCAGTTCTTC. V usage is TRBV4-3 and J usage is TRBJ2-1; tentatively, D is TRBD1 (6 bases). The germline V and J ends were trimmed by 3 bases and 6 bases, with 12 bases remaining between them. The CDR3 loop spans 14 amino acids. From germline, CDR1 is LGHNA and CDR2 YSLEER.

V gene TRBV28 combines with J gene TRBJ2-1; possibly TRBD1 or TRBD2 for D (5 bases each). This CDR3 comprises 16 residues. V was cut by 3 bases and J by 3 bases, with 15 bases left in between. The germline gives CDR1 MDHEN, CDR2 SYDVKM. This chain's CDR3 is CASSFSRDPLYNEQFF. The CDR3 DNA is TGTGCCAGCAGTTTCTCTCGGGACCCCCTCTACAATGAGCAGTTCTTC.

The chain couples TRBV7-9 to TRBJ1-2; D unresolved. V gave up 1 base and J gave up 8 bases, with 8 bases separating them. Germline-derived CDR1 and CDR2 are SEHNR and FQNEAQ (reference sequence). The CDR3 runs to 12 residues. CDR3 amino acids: CASSLVTRGYTF. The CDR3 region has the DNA TGTGCCAGCAGCTTAGTGACCCGGGGCTACACCTTC.

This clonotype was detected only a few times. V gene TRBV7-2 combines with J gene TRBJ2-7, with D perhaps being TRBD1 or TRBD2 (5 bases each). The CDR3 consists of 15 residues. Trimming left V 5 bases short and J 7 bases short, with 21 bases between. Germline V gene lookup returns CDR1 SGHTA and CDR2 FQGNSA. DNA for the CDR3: TGTGCCAGCAGCCCAACCCGGGACGGGACGAGGGAGCAGTACTTC. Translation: CASSPTRDGTREQYF.

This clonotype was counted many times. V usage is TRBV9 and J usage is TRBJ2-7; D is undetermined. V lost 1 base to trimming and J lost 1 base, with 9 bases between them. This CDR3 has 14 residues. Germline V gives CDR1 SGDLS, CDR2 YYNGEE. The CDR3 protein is CASSVSPRSYEQYF. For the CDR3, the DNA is TGTGCCAGCAGCGTATCCCCACGATCCTACGAGCAGTACTTC.

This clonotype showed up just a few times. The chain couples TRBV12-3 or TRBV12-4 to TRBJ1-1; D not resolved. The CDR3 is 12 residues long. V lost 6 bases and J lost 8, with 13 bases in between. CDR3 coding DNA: TGTGCCAGCAGAGCCGACATTGGGGAAGCTTTCTTT. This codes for CASRADIGEAFF.

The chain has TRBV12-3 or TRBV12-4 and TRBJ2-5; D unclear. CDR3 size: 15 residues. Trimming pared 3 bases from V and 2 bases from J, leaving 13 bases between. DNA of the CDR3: TGTGCCAGCAGTTTTTCCCTCAACAAACAAGAGACCCAGTACTTC. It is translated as CASSFSLNKQETQYF.

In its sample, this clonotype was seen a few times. The CDR3 DNA reads TGTGCCAGCAGCCAAACCCCAGGTTGGAACAATGAGCAGTTCTTC. Translation: CASSQTPGWNNEQFF. V is TRBV5-5 and J is TRBJ2-1; no reliable D call. V lost 4 bases, J lost 5 bases, and 16 bases lay in between. There are 15 residues in the CDR3. Germline V gives CDR1 SGHKS, CDR2 YYEKEE (reference sequence).

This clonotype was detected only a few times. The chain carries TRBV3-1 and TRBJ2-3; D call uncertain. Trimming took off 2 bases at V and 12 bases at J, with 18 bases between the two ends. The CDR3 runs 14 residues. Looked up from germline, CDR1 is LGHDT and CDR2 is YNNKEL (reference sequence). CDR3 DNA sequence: TGTGCCAGCAGCCAAATGTATGGAGAGGACCAACAGTATTTT. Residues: CASSQMYGEDQQYF.

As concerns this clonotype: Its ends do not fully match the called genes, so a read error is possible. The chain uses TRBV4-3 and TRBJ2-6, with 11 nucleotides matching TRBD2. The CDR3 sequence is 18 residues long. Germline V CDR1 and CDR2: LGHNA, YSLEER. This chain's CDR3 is CASSQEVGKLAGDNVLTF. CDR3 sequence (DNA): TGCGCCAGCAGCCAAGAAGTTGGAAAACTAGCGGGGGACAACGTCCTGACTTTC.

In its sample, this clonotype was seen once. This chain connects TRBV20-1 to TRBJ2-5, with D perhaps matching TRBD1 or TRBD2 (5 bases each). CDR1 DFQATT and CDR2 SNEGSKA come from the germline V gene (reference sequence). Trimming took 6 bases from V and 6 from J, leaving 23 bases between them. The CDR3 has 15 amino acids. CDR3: CSATKTGTSGKTQYF. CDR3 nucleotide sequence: TGCAGTGCCACGAAAACCGGGACGTCCGGGAAGACCCAGTACTTC.

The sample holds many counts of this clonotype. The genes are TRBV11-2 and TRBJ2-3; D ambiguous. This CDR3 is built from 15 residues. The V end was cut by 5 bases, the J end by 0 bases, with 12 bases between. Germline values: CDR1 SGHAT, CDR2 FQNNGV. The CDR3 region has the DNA TGTGCCAGCAGCCGGAAGAGCTTTAGCACAGATACGCAGTATTTT. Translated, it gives CASSRKSFSTDTQYF. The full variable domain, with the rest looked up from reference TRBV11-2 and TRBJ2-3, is EAGVAQSPRYKIIEKRQSVAFWCNPISGHATLYWYQQILGQGPKLLIQFQNNGVVDDSQLPKDRFSAERLKGVDSTLKIQPAKLEDSAVYLCASSRKSFSTDTQYFGPGTRLTVL.

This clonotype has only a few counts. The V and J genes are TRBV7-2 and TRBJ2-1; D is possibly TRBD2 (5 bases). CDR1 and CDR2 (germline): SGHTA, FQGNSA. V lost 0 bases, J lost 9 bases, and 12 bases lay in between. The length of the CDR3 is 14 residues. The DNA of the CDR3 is TGTGCCAGCAGCTTAGCACTAGTTATTAGTGAGCAGTTCTTC. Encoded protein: CASSLALVISEQFF.

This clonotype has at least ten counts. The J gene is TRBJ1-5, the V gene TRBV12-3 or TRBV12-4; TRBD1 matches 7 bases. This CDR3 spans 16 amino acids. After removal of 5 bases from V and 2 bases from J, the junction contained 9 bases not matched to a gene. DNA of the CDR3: TGTGCCAGCAGTCCAAGCCGGGACAGAGGCAATCAGCCCCAGCATTTT. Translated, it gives CASSPSRDRGNQPQHF.

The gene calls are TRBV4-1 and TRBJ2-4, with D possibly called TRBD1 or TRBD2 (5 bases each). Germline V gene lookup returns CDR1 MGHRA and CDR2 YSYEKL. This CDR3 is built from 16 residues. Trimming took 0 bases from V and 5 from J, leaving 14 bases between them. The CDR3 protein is CASSQDGARGQNIQYF. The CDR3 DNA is TGCGCCAGCAGCCAAGATGGGGCTCGGGGCCAAAACATTCAGTACTTC.

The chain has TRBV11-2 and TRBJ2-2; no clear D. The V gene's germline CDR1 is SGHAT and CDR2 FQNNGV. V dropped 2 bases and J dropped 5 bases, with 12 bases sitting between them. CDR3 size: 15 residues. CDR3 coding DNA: TGTGCCAGCAGCTTAATCCTGGGTTGGACCGGGGAGCTGTTTTTT. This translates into CASSLILGWTGELFF.

The CDR3 reads CASSVGGRGLVGELFF. CDR3 in DNA: TGTGCCAGCAGCGTAGGGGGCAGGGGGCTTGTCGGGGAGCTGTTTTTT. The chain links TRBV9 to TRBJ2-2; 8 bases are a match to TRBD1. Germline-derived CDR1 and CDR2 are SGDLS and YYNGEE. Unmatched junction bases numbered 8, after V lost 0 bases and J lost 7 bases. The CDR3 extends over 16 amino acids.

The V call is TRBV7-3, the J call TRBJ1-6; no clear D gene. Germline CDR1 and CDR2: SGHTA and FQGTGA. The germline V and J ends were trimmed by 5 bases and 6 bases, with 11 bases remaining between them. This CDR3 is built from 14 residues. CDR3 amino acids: CASSRGLVNSPLHF. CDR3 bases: TGTGCCAGCAGCCGAGGACTGGTTAATTCACCCCTCCACTTT.

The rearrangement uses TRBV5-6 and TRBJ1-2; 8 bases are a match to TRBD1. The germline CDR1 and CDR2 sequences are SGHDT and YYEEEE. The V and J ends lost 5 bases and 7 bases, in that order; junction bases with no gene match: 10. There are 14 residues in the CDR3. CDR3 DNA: TGTGCCAGCAGGAACGGACAGGGAAACGGTGGCTACACCTTC. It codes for CASRNGQGNGGYTF.

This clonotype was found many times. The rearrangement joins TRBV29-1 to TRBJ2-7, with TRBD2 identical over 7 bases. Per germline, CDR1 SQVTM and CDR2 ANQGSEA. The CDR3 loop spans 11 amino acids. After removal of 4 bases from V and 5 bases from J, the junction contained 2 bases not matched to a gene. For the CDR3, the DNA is TGCAGCGTTGGGGGGGGTGACGAGCAGTACTTC. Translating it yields CSVGGGDEQYF.

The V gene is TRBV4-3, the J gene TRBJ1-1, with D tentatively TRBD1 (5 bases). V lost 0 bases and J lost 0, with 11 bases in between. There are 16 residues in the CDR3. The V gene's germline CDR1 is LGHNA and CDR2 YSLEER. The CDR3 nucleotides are TGCGCCAGCAGCCAAGAGGTCGGGACCATGAACACTGAAGCTTTCTTT. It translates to CASSQEVGTMNTEAFF.

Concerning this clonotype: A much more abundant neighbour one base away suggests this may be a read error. The CDR3 bases are TGTGCCAGCAGTCCCCTCGGGGCAGGAATGGGACAGCCCCAGCATTTT. This codes for CASSPLGAGMGQPQHF. This sequence joins TRBV28 and TRBJ1-5; weak D call: TRBD1 (5 bases). Germline loops: CDR1 MDHEN, CDR2 SYDVKM. This CDR3 has 16 amino acids. Trimming removed 5 bases from V and 7 bases from J, with 21 bases in between.

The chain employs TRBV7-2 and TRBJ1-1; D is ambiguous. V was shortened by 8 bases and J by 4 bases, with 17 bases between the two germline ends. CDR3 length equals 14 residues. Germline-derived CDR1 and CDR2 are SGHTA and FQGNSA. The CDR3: CASRSGRIPTEAFF. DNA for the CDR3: TGTGCCAGCCGCTCTGGACGGATTCCCACTGAAGCTTTCTTT. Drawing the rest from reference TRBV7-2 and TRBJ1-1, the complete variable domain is GAGVSQSPSNKVTEKGKDVELRCDPISGHTALYWYRQSLGQGLEFLIYFQGNSAPDKSGLPSDRFSAERTGGSVSTLTIQRTQQEDSAVYLCASRSGRIPTEAFFGQGTRLTVV.

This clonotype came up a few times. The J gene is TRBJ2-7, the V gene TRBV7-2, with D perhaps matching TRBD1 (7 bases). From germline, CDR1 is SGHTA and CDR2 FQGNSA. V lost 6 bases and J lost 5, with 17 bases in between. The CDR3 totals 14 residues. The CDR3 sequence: CASSFRGVRDEQYF. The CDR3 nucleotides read TGTGCCAGCAGTTTCAGGGGGGTGCGGGACGAGCAGTACTTC.